The sequence of this TCR beta chain was determined in a study of OX40 agonist ivuxolimab in advanced cancers. Study details: Partial responses were seen in three patients, one with hepatocellular carcinoma and two with cutaneous melanoma. General study points: Researchers did not establish what antigens the expanded peripheral T cells target. With doses of 0.1 to 3.0 mg/kg, CD4+ and CD8+ blood T cells had undergone clonal expansion by week 6. Normalized T-cell clonal expansion was also low in a subset of nonresponders.

J gave up 8 bases and V 10 bases, and 8 bases lay outside the gene matches. Germline-derived CDR1 and CDR2 are ENHRY and SYGVKD. The CDR3 runs to 13 residues. TCRdb's copy holds only in-frame clones and misses some; the assay was immunoSEQ multiplex PCR. There are roughly 150,000 clones in the sample; roughly 94% occur only once, and around 0.31% lies in the top ten. To note about this clone: The antigen remains undetermined.

The chain uses TRBV10-3 and TRBJ1-2; TRBD1 matches 12 bases. The source is an adult with an advanced solid tumor such as melanoma, head and neck, liver or kidney cancer. The source material was CD4+ or CD8+ T cells sorted from blood, sampled in a trial of the OX40 agonist ivuxolimab. CDR3 sequence reads: CATSGTGGRGYTF. In nucleotides, the CDR3 is TGTGCCACATCCGGGACAGGGGGCAGAGGCTACACCTTC.